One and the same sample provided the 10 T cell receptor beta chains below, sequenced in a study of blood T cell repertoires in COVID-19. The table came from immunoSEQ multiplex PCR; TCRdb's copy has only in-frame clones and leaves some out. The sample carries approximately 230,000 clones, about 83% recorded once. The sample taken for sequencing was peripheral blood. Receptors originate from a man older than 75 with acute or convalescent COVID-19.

CDR3 region: CASSSRSGQYATEAFF. CDR3 nucleotides: TGCGCCAGCAGCTCCCGTTCGGGACAGTACGCCACTGAAGCTTTCTTT. The rearrangement links TRBV5-1 to TRBJ1-1; 7 positions match TRBD1. This CDR3 is 16 amino acids long. The trim removed 3 bases at V and 4 bases at J, leaving 12 bases unmatched. CDR1 is SGHRS and CDR2 is YFSETQ in the germline V gene. Complete variable domain (other parts from reference TRBV5-1 and TRBJ1-1): KAGVTQTPRYLIKTRGQQVTLSCSPISGHRSVSWYQQTPGQGLQFLFEYFSETQRNKGNFPGRFSGRQFSNSRSEMNVSTLELGDSALYLCASSSRSGQYATEAFFGQGTRLTVV.

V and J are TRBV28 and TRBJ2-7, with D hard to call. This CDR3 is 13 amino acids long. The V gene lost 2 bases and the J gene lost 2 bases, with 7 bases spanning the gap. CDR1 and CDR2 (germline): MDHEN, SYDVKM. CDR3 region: CASSLRGPYEQYF. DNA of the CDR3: TGTGCCAGCAGTTTAAGAGGCCCCTACGAGCAGTACTTC.

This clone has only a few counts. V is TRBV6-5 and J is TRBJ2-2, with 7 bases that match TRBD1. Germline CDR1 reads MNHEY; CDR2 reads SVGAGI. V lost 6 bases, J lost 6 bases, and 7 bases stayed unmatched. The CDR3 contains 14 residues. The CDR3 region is CASRRQGEAGELFF. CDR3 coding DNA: TGTGCCAGCAGGCGACAGGGTGAGGCCGGGGAGCTGTTTTTT.

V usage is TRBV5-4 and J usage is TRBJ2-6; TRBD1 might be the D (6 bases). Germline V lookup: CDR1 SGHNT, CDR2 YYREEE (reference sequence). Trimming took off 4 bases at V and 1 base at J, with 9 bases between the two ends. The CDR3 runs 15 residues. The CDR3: CASSEGQSGANVLTF. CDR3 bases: TGTGCCAGCAGCGAAGGACAGTCTGGGGCCAACGTCCTGACTTTC.

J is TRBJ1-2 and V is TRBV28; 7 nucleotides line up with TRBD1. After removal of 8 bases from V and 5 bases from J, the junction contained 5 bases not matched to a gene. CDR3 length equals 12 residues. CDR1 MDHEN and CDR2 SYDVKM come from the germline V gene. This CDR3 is CASVGTVYGYTF. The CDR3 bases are TGTGCCAGCGTCGGGACAGTATATGGCTACACCTTC.

The CDR3 spells CASSFPAGRSTGELFF. The CDR3 DNA is TGTGCCAGCAGTTTTCCTGCAGGGCGGAGCACCGGGGAGCTGTTTTTT. The V and J genes are TRBV27 and TRBJ2-2; possible D gene TRBD1, 5 bases. The V end lost 3 bases, the J end lost 4 bases, and 15 bases lay between the germline ends. Looked up from germline, CDR1 is MNHEY and CDR2 is SMNVEV (reference sequence). This CDR3 has 16 amino acids.

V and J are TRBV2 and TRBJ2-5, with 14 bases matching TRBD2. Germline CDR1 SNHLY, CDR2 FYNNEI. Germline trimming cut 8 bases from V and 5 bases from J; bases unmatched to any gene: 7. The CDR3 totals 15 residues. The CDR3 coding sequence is TGTGCCAGCGGGGGACTAGCGGGAGTCATGGAGACCCAGTACTTC. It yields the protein CASGGLAGVMETQYF.

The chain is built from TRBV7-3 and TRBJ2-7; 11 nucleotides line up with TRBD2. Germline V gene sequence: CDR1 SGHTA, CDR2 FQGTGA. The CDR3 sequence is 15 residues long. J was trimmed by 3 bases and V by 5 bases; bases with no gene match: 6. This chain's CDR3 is CASSRGLADFYEQYF. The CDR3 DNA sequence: TGTGCCAGCAGCCGGGGACTAGCGGATTTCTACGAGCAGTACTTC.

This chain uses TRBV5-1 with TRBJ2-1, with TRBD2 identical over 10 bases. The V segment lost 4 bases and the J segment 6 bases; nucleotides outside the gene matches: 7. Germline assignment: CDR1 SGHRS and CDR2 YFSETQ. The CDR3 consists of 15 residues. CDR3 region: CASSAGTSDVNEQFF. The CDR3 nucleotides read TGCGCCAGCAGCGCCGGGACTAGCGATGTCAATGAGCAGTTCTTC.

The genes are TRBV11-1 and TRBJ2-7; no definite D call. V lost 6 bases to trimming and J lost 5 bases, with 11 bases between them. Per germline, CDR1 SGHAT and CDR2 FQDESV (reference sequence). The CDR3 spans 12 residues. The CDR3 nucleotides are TGTGCCAGCAGACCAGACCGGGACGAGCAGTACTTC. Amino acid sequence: CASRPDRDEQYF. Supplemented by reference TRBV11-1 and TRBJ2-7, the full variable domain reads EAEVAQSPRYKITEKSQAVAFWCDPISGHATLYWYRQILGQGPELLVQFQDESVVDDSQLPKDRFSAERLKGVDSTLKIQPAELGDSAMYLCASRPDRDEQYFGPGTRLTVT.